This entry lists 10 T cell receptor beta chains sequenced from one sample in a study of patients and donors after allogeneic stem cell transplantation (dated by TCRdb to 2019 to 2021). Library generation was performed with RT-PCR. The instrument given in TCRdb is NextSeq 550. The public reads were quality trimmed at Q25 with fastp and then assembled into clones with MiXCR by TCRdb, keeping productive beta chains. Here each entry gathers all rows of one CDR3 protein and keeps the most common genes and DNA. In all, the sample holds 150,000 to 200,000 distinct CDR3 sequences, and about a quarter of those were seen once. The ten largest clonotypes hold more than 25% of the sample. The sequenced material came from blood, either unsorted or a sorted T cell fraction (not recorded which). All receptors derive from a human donor who was either an allogeneic HSCT recipient or a stem cell or donor lymphocyte infusion donor (not recorded which). It is not recorded whose cells these are; they may come from a transplant donor.

This clonotype was detected only a few times. The rearrangement links TRBV7-2 to TRBJ2-1; D unresolved. Trimming cost V 1 base and J 12 bases, with 13 bases left between them. CDR3 length equals 13 residues. Germline CDR1 and CDR2: SGHTA and FQGNSA. The CDR3 reads CASSLDRLYGQFF. CDR3 in DNA: TGTGCCAGCAGCTTAGATAGGTTGTATGGGCAGTTCTTC.

The chain has TRBV2 and TRBJ2-5; D is unresolved. Germline V gives CDR1 SNHLY, CDR2 FYNNEI. This CDR3 comprises 14 residues. Between the trimmed V and J ends, which lost 5 bases and 5 bases, there was a span of 15 bases. The CDR3 sequence is CASSLDHAWETQYF. The DNA for the CDR3 is TGTGCCAGCAGTCTGGACCACGCATGGGAGACCCAGTACTTC.

The chain is built from TRBV20-1 and TRBJ2-3, with TRBD2 identical over 14 bases. V shed 5 bases, J shed 3 bases, and the junction held 4 bases outside the gene matches. Germline V gene sequence: CDR1 DFQATT, CDR2 SNEGSKA (reference sequence). The CDR3 covers 15 residues. CDR3 loop: CSAAGLAGGTDTQYF. The CDR3 DNA sequence: TGCAGTGCTGCAGGACTAGCGGGGGGAACAGATACGCAGTATTTT.

V gene TRBV19 combines with J gene TRBJ2-7; the D call may be TRBD1 or TRBD2 (5 bases each). The CDR3 covers 16 residues. Germline CDR1 LNHDA, CDR2 SQIVND (reference sequence). Trimming cost V 2 bases and J 4 bases, with 18 bases left between them. CDR3 DNA: TGTGCCAGTAGTATATCTGTTTTTGGGGGAAAGTACGAGCAGTACTTC. Protein product: CASSISVFGGKYEQYF.

This clonotype was seen only a few times. CDR3 protein: CASSPNYTEAFF. The CDR3 DNA follows: TGTGCCAGCAGCCCGAACTACACTGAAGCTTTCTTT. The J gene is TRBJ1-1, the V gene TRBV11-3; the D is unclear. Germline loops: CDR1 SGHNT, CDR2 YENEEA. Trimming removed 5 bases at V and 3 bases at J, with 7 bases between. The CDR3 is 12 residues long.

This sequence joins TRBV4-1 and TRBJ2-7; possibly TRBD1 for D (6 bases). The CDR3 is 15 amino acids. Looked up from germline, CDR1 is MGHRA and CDR2 is YSYEKL. Trimming left V 4 bases short and J 1 base short, with 14 bases between. The CDR3 here is CASSREQGISYEQYF. Here the CDR3 DNA reads TGCGCCAGCAGCCGGGAGCAGGGGATTTCCTACGAGCAGTACTTC.

The chain has TRBV20-1 and TRBJ1-1, with 8 bases aligning to TRBD1. This CDR3 is built from 17 residues. J lost 5 bases, V lost 5 bases, and 19 bases had no gene match. CDR1 is DFQATT and CDR2 is SNEGSKA in the germline V gene (reference sequence). The CDR3 DNA sequence: TGCAGTGCTCGTAGCGGGGCAGGGGGCCGGGACCTTACTGAAGCTTTCTTT. Its protein product is CSARSGAGGRDLTEAFF.

This clonotype was seen only once. The chain has TRBV5-1 and TRBJ1-5; no reliable D call. Germline CDR1 reads SGHRS; CDR2 reads YFSETQ. Deletions cut 0 bases from V and 6 bases from J, with 16 bases between. This CDR3 is built from 16 residues. Here the CDR3 DNA reads TGCGCCAGCAGCTTGGGGGTTTTGATGGAGGCTCAGCCCCAGCATTTT. It codes for CASSLGVLMEAQPQHF.

The chain carries TRBV27 and TRBJ2-2; D might be TRBD1 (6 bases). The CDR3 is made up of 15 amino acids. V was trimmed by 7 bases and J by 6 bases, leaving 18 bases between them. The germline V gene has CDR1 MNHEY and CDR2 SMNVEV (reference sequence). In DNA, the CDR3 is TGTGCCAGCACTCTAGGACAGCCTCGCGCCGGGGAGCTGTTTTTT. This sequence encodes CASTLGQPRAGELFF.

The chain links TRBV20-1 to TRBJ2-3; possible D gene TRBD2, 6 bases. The CDR3 covers 15 residues. The V and J ends lost 6 bases and 0 bases respectively, with 16 bases between them. CDR1 and CDR2 from the germline V gene are DFQATT and SNEGSKA (reference sequence). The CDR3 loop is CSATPGSGSTDTQYF. The CDR3 nucleotides read TGCAGTGCCACTCCTGGTAGCGGTAGCACAGATACGCAGTATTTT.